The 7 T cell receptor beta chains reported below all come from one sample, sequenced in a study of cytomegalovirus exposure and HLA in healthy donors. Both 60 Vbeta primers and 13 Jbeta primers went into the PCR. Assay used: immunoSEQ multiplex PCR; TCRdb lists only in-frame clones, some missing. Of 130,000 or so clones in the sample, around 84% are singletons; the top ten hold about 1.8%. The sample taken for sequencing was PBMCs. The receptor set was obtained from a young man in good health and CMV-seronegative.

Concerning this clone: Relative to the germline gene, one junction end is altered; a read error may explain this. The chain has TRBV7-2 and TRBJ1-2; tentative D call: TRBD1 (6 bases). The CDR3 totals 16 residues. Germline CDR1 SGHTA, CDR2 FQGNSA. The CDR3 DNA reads TGTGTCAGCAGCTTAGCGAGGGGGGGCACTAACTATGGCTACACCTTC. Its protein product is CVSSLARGGTNYGYTF.

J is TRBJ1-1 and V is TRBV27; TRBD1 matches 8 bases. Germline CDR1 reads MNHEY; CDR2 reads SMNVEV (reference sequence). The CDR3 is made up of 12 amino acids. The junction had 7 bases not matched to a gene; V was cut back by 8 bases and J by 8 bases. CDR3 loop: CASAETGAEAFF. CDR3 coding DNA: TGTGCCAGCGCTGAGACAGGGGCAGAAGCTTTCTTT.

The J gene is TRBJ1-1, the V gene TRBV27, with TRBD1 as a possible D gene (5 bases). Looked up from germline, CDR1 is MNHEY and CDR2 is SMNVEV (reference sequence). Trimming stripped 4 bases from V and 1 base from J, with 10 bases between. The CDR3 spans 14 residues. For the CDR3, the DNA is TGTGCCAGCAGTTGGTCGGGGGGGAACACTGAAGCTTTCTTT. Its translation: CASSWSGGNTEAFF.

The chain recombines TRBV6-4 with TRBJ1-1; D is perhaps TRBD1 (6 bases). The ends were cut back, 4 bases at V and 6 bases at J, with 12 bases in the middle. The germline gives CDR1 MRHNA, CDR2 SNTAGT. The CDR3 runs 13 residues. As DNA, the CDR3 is TGTGCCAGCAGTGTAAACAGGGCCGCTGAAGCTTTCTTT. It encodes CASSVNRAAEAFF.

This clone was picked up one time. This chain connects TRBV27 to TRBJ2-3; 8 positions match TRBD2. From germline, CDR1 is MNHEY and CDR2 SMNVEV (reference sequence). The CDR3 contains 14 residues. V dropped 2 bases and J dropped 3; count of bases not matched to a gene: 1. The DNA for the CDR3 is TGTGCCAGCAGTTTAGGACTAGCTACAGATACGCAGTATTTT. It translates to CASSLGLATDTQYF.

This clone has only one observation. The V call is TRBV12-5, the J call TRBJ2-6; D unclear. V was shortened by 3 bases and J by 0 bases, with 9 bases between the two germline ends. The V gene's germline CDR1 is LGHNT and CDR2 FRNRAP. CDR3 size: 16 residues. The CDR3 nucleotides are TGTGCTAGTGGTTTTCTTCCAGACTCTGGGGCCAACGTCCTGACTTTC. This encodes CASGFLPDSGANVLTF.

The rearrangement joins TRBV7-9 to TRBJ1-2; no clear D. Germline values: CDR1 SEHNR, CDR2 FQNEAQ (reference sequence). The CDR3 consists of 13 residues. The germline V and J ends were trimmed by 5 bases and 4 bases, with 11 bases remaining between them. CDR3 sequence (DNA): TGTGCCAGCAGCCCCTTGACATCCTATGGCTACACCTTC. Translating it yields CASSPLTSYGYTF.